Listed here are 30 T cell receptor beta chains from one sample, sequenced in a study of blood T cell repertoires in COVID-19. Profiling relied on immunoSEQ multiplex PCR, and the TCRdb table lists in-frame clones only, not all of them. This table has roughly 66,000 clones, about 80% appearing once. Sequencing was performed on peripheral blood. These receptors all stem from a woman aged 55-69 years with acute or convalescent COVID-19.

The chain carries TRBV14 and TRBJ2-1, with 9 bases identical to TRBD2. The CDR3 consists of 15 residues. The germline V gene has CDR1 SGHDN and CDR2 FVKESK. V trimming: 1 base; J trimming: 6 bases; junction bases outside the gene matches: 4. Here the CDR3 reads CASSQAELAGNEQFF. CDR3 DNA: TGTGCCAGCAGCCAAGCTGAACTAGCGGGCAATGAGCAGTTCTTC.

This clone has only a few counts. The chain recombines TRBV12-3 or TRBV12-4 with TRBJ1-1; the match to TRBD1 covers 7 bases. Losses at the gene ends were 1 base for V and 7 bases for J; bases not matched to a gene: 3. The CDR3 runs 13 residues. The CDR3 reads CASSLVGGDEAFF. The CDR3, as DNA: TGTGCCAGCAGTTTAGTAGGGGGCGATGAAGCTTTCTTT.

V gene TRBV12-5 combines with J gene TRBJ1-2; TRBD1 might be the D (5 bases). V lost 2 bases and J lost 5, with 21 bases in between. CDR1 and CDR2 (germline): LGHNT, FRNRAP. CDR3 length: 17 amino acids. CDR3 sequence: CASGLPRDPGGSYGYTF. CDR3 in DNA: TGTGCTAGTGGTTTGCCTCGGGACCCCGGAGGGAGTTATGGCTACACCTTC.

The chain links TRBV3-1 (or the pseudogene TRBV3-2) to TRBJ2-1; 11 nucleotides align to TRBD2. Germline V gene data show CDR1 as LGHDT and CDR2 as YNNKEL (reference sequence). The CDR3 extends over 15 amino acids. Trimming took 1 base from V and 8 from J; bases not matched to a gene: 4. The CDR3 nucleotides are TGTGCCAGCAGCCAAGTAGCGGGGGGGCCCCATGAGCAGTTCTTC. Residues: CASSQVAGGPHEQFF.

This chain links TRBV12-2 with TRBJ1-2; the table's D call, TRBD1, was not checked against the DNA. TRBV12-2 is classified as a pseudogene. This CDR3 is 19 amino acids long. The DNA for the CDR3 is TGTGCAAGTCGCTTAGCGAGGGTGCCCGGGACAACAGCTAACTATGGCTACACCTTC. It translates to CASRLARVPGTTANYGYTF.

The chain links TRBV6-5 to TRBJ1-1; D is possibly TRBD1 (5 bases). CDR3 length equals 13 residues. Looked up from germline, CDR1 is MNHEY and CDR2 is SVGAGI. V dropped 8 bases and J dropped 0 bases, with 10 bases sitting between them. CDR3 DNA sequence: TGTGCCAGCCAGCGGGACGTGAACACTGAAGCTTTCTTT. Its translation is CASQRDVNTEAFF.

The CDR3 DNA reads TGTGCCACCAGTGATTCACTAGCGGGGGCGTACAATGAGCAGTTCTTC. Protein: CATSDSLAGAYNEQFF. This chain uses TRBV24-1 with TRBJ2-1, with TRBD2 matching over 11 bases. The trim removed 2 bases at V and 4 bases at J, leaving 3 bases unmatched. The germline CDR1 and CDR2 sequences are KGHDR and SFDVKD. There are 16 residues in the CDR3.

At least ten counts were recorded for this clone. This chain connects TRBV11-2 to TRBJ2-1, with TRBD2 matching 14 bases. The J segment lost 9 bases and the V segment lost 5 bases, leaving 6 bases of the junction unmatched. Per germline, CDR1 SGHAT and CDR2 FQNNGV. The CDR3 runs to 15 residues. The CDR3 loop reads CASSPTGLAGAEQFF. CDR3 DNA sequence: TGTGCCAGCAGCCCCACGGGACTAGCGGGGGCTGAGCAGTTCTTC.

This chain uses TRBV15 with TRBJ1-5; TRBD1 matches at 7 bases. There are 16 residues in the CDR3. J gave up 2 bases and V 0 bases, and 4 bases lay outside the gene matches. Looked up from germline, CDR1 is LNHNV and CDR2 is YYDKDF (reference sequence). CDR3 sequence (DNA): TGTGCCACCAGCAGAGATCGACAGGGAGGCAATCAGCCCCAGCATTTT. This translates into CATSRDRQGGNQPQHF. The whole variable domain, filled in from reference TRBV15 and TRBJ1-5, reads DAMVIQNPRYQVTQFGKPVTLSCSQTLNHNVMYWYQQKSSQAPKLLFHYYDKDFNNEADTPDNFQSRRPNTSFCFLDIRSPGLGDTAMYLCATSRDRQGGNQPQHFGDGTRLSIL.

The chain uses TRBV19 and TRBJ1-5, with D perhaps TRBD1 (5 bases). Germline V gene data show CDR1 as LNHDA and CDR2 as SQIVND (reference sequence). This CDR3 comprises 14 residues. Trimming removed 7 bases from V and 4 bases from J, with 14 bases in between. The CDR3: CASKLVGLNQPQHF. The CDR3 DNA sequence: TGTGCCAGTAAGTTGGTGGGGCTGAATCAGCCCCAGCATTTT.

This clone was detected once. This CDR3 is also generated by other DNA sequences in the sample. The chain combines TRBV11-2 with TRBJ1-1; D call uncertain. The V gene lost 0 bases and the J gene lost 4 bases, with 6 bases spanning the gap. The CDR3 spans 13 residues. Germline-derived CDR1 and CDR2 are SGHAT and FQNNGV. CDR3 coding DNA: TGTGCCAGCAGCTTAGATCGGGGCACTGAAGCTTTCTTT. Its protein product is CASSLDRGTEAFF.

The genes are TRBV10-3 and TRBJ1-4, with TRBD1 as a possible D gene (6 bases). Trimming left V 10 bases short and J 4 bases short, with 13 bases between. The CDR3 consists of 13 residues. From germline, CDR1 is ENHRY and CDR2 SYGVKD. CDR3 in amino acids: CATNQGNNEKLFF. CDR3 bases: TGTGCCACCAACCAGGGGAATAATGAAAAACTGTTTTTT.

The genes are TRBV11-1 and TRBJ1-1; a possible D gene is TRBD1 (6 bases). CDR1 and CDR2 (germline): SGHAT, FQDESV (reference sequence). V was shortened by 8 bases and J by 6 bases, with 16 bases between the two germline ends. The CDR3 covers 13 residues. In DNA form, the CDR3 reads TGTGCCAGCTCCCATCGGACAGTTCCTGAAGCTTTCTTT. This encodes CASSHRTVPEAFF. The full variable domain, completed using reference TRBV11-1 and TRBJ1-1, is EAEVAQSPRYKITEKSQAVAFWCDPISGHATLYWYRQILGQGPELLVQFQDESVVDDSQLPKDRFSAERLKGVDSTLKIQPAELGDSAMYLCASSHRTVPEAFFGQGTRLTVV.

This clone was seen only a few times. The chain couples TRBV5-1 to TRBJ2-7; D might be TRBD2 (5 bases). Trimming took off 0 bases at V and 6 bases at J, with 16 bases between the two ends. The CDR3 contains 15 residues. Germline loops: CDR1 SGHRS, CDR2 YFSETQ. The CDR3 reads CASSLDGSRVGEQYF. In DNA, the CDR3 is TGCGCCAGCAGCTTGGATGGGAGTAGGGTCGGCGAGCAGTACTTC.

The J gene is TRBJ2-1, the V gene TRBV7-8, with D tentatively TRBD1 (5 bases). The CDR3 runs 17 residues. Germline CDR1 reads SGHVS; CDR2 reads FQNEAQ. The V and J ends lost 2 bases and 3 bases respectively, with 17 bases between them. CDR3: CASSLYHGVTVYNEQFF. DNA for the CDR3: TGTGCCAGCAGCTTATATCATGGCGTGACAGTCTACAATGAGCAGTTCTTC.

The CDR3 reads CASGGEAGGELFF. The CDR3 DNA reads TGTGCCAGCGGGGGGGAAGCTGGCGGGGAGCTGTTTTTT. This chain links TRBV6-6 with TRBJ2-2; TRBD2 matches at 7 bases. CDR1 and CDR2 from the germline V gene are MNHNY and SVGAGI (reference sequence). The CDR3 loop spans 13 amino acids. The trim removed 8 bases at V and 7 bases at J, leaving 7 bases unmatched.

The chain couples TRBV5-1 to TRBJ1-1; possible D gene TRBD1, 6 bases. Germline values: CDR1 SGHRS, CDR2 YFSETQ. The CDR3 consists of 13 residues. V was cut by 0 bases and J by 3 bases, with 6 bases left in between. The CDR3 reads CASSLGTDTEAFF. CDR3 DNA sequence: TGCGCCAGCAGCTTGGGGACAGACACTGAAGCTTTCTTT.

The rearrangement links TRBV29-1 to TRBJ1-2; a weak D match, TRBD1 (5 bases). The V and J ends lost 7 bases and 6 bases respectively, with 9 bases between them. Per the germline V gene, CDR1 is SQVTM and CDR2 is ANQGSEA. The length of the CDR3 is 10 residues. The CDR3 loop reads CSGGENGYTF. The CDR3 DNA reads TGCAGCGGGGGGGAGAATGGCTACACCTTC.

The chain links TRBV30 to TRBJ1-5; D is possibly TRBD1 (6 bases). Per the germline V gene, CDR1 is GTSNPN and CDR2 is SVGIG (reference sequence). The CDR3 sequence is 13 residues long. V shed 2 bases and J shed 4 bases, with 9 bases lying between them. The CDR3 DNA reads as TGTGCCTGGAGTCCTCAGGGGAATCAGCCCCAGCATTTT. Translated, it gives CAWSPQGNQPQHF.

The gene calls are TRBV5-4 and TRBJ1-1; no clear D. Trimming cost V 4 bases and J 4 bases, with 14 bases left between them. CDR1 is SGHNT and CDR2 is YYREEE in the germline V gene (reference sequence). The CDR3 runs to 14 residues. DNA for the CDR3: TGTGCCAGCAGCCCCGAAGGCAGGCCCACTGAAGCTTTCTTT. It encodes CASSPEGRPTEAFF.

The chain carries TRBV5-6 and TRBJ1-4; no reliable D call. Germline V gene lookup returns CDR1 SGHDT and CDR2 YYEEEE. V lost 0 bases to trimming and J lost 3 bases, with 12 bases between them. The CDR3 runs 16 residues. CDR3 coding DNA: TGTGCCAGCAGCTTGGCCAGGTTACGGCCTAATGAAAAACTGTTTTTT. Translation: CASSLARLRPNEKLFF.

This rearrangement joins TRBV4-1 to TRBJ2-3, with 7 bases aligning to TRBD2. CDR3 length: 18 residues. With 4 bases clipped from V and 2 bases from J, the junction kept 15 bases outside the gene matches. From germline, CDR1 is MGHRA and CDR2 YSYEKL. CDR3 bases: TGCGCCAGCAGCCTCCTCCCCCCGGGACTAAGCGTCACAGATACGCAGTATTTT. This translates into CASSLLPPGLSVTDTQYF.

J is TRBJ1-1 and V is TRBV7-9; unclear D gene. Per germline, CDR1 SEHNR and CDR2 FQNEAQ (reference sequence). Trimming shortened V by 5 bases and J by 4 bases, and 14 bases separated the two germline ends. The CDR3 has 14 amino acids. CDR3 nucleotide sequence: TGTGCCAGCAGCCTGGACGTTGGGAGCACTGAAGCTTTCTTT. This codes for CASSLDVGSTEAFF.

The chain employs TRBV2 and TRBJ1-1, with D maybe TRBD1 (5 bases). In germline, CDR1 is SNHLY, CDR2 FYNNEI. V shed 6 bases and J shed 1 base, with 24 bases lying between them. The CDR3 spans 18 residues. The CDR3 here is CASRRGLLGRTTNTEAFF. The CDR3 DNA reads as TGTGCCAGCAGACGGGGACTCTTGGGCCGCACCACGAACACTGAAGCTTTCTTT.

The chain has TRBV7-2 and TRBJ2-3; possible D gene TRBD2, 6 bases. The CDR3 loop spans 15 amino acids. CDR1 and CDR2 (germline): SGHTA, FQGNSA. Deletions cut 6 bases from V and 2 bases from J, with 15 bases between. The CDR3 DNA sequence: TGTGCCAGCAGACCTCGGGCGGGGCCCACAGATACGCAGTATTTT. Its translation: CASRPRAGPTDTQYF.

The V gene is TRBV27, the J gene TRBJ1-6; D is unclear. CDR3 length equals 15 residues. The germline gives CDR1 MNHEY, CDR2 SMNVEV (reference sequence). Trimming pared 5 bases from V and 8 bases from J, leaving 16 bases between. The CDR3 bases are TGTGCCAGCAGTACCTTGCGACTTCGGGATTCACCCCTCCACTTT. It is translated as CASSTLRLRDSPLHF.

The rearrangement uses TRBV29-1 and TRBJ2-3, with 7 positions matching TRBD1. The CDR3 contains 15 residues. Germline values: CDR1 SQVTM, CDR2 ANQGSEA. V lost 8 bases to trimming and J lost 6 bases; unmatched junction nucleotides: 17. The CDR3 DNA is TGCAGCACACGATCCGGGACAGTCGTTAGCGATACGCAGTATTTT. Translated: CSTRSGTVVSDTQYF.

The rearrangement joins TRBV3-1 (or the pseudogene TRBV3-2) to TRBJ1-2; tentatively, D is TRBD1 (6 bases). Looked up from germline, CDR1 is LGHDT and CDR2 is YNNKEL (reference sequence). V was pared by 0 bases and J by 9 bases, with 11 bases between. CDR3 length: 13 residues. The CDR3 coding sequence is TGTGCCAGCAGCCAAGATCGAGGGGGAAGCTACACCTTC. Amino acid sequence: CASSQDRGGSYTF.

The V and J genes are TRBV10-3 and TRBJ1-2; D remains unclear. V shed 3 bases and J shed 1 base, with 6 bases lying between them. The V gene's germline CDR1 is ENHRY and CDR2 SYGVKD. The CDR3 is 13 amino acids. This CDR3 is CAISDGVNYGYTF. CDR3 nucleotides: TGTGCCATCAGTGACGGGGTTAACTATGGCTACACCTTC.

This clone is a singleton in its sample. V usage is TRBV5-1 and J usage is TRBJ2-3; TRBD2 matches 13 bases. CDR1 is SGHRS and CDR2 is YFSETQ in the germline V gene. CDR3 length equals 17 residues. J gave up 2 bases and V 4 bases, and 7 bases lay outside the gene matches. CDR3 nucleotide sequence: TGCGCCAGCAGCCCCCAGGGGACTAGCGGGGTCACAGATACGCAGTATTTT. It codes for CASSPQGTSGVTDTQYF.